A single sample gave rise to the 26 T cell receptor beta chains below, sequenced in a study of CD8+ T cells in alopecia areata. Extraction and reverse transcription of RNA yielded cDNA as the sequencing template. This table comes from immunoSEQ multiplex PCR, and its TCRdb copy is limited to in-frame clones, with some not included. The sample has roughly 200,000 clones, 40% to 55% seen once. Stated treatment: oral pan-JAK inhibitor, 5-10 mg twice daily. The sample consisted of CD4+ T cells sorted from blood, taken at approximately week 36, from a patient treated with tofacitinib. Receptor source: a human donor with alopecia areata.

The CDR3 nucleotides are TGTGCCAGCAGCTTCGAAGGGCAGACGGATACGCAGTATTTT. Encoded protein: CASSFEGQTDTQYF. The rearrangement uses TRBV7-9 and TRBJ2-3; D unresolved. Trimming removed 3 bases at V and 6 bases at J, with 13 bases between. The CDR3 sequence is 14 residues long. Germline V lookup: CDR1 SEHNR, CDR2 FQNEAQ (reference sequence).

The CDR3 reads CASSEYTGGAETQYF. CDR3 DNA: TGTGCCAGCAGTGAATATACAGGGGGCGCGGAGACCCAGTACTTC. The gene calls are TRBV25-1 and TRBJ2-5; the match to TRBD1 covers 9 bases. V shed 0 bases, J shed 5 bases, and the junction held 4 bases outside the gene matches. Germline assignment: CDR1 MGHDK and CDR2 SYGVNS. The CDR3 covers 15 residues.

This clone was recorded a few times. V usage is TRBV5-5 and J usage is TRBJ2-3; D might be TRBD1 or TRBD2, each matching 5 bases. Trimming pared 4 bases from V and 3 bases from J, leaving 15 bases between. This CDR3 has 15 amino acids. Germline V gene data show CDR1 as SGHKS and CDR2 as YYEKEE (reference sequence). The CDR3 region has the DNA TGTGCCAGCAGCCTGACCCCTGGGGGTACAGATACGCAGTATTTT. Amino acid sequence: CASSLTPGGTDTQYF.

This clone was recorded a few times. The chain combines TRBV30 with TRBJ1-2; D ambiguous. Germline V gene lookup returns CDR1 GTSNPN and CDR2 SVGIG (reference sequence). CDR3 length: 11 residues. V lost 3 bases to trimming and J lost 8 bases, with 10 bases between them. CDR3 bases: TGTGCCTGGAGGCGAGAGGTGGGCTACACCTTC. Residues: CAWRREVGYTF.

The chain has TRBV9 and TRBJ2-7; 12 bases match TRBD2. Germline CDR1 SGDLS, CDR2 YYNGEE. Losses at the gene ends were 0 bases for V and 6 bases for J; bases not matched to a gene: 4. The CDR3 consists of 15 residues. The CDR3 reads CASSVAPTSGSEQYF. Written as DNA, the CDR3 is TGTGCCAGCAGCGTAGCTCCGACTAGCGGGAGCGAGCAGTACTTC.

This chain joins TRBV2 and TRBJ2-7; D remains unclear. With 0 bases removed from V and 3 bases from J, the gap between germline ends came to 9 bases. In germline, CDR1 is SNHLY, CDR2 FYNNEI. The CDR3 spans 14 residues. The chain's CDR3 is CASSEAGIYYEQYF. The CDR3 nucleotides are TGTGCCAGCAGTGAAGCTGGGATTTACTACGAGCAGTACTTC.

The V and J genes are TRBV7-2 and TRBJ2-3; 9 bases match TRBD2. Germline-derived CDR1 and CDR2 are SGHTA and FQGNSA. After removal of 4 bases from V and 3 bases from J, the junction contained 8 bases not matched to a gene. The CDR3 has 16 amino acids. DNA for the CDR3: TGTGCCAGCAGCTCCGGGACTAGCATTCGTACAGATACGCAGTATTTT. It translates to CASSSGTSIRTDTQYF. The variable domain in full, completed from reference TRBV7-2 and TRBJ2-3, reads GAGVSQSPSNKVTEKGKDVELRCDPISGHTALYWYRQSLGQGLEFLIYFQGNSAPDKSGLPSDRFSAERTGGSVSTLTIQRTQQEDSAVYLCASSSGTSIRTDTQYFGPGTRLTVL.

V and J are TRBV7-2 and TRBJ1-2; D gene uncertain. With 5 bases removed from V and 8 bases from J, the gap between germline ends came to 15 bases. The CDR3 loop spans 13 amino acids. CDR1 is SGHTA, CDR2 FQGNSA, per germline. The CDR3 DNA reads TGTGCCAGCAGCCCACGTGGCAGAATCGGCTACACCTTC. Protein: CASSPRGRIGYTF.

This clone showed up just a few times. This chain connects TRBV30 to TRBJ1-1; D is unclear. There are 14 residues in the CDR3. Germline CDR1 reads GTSNPN; CDR2 reads SVGIG (reference sequence). V lost 4 bases and J lost 0, with 12 bases in between. The CDR3 bases are TGTGCCTGGAAGGGAGTCGGGTTGAACACTGAAGCTTTCTTT. Amino acids: CAWKGVGLNTEAFF.

This chain joins TRBV23-1 and TRBJ2-2, with D perhaps matching TRBD2 (8 bases). TRBV23-1 is an ORF, with its function uncertain. The CDR3 has 20 amino acids. Trimming took 8 bases from V and 6 from J, leaving 34 bases between them. In nucleotides, the CDR3 is TGCGCCAGCCAGATCAGGACAGGAGAACGACCGGGACTAGGACCCGGGGAGCTGTTTTTT. Translated, it gives CASQIRTGERPGLGPGELFF.

There are a few counts of this clone. The chain combines TRBV11-1 with TRBJ2-1, with 13 bases matching TRBD2. Germline values: CDR1 SGHAT, CDR2 FQDESV (reference sequence). The V and J ends lost 5 bases and 9 bases, in that order; junction bases with no gene match: 7. The CDR3 has 15 residues. CDR3 in DNA: TGTGCCAGCAGCCGGGGACTAGCGGGAAAGGGTGAGCAGTTCTTC. Encoded protein: CASSRGLAGKGEQFF.

The chain employs TRBV29-1 and TRBJ2-7, with 12 bases matching TRBD2. CDR1 is SQVTM, CDR2 ANQGSEA, per germline. This CDR3 has 18 residues. V was clipped by 3 bases and J by 2 bases; unmatched bases: 14. The CDR3 loop is CSVDFRGSSGRAPYEQYF. CDR3 coding DNA: TGCAGCGTTGATTTCCGCGGGTCTAGCGGGAGGGCTCCCTACGAGCAGTACTTC.

This chain uses TRBV25-1 with TRBJ2-1; tentatively, D is TRBD1 or TRBD2 (7 bases each). The V and J ends lost 4 bases and 1 base respectively, with 11 bases between them. This CDR3 region has 15 residues. Germline V CDR1 and CDR2: MGHDK, SYGVNS. As DNA, the CDR3 is TGTGCCAGCAGTGTTCAGGGGGGGTCCTACAATGAGCAGTTCTTC. It encodes CASSVQGGSYNEQFF.

V usage is TRBV30 and J usage is TRBJ1-1, with D unresolved. CDR3 length: 13 residues. In germline, CDR1 is GTSNPN, CDR2 SVGIG (reference sequence). Trimming left V 7 bases short and J 4 bases short, with 16 bases between. CDR3 sequence reads: CASRAGWGTEAFF. The CDR3 DNA reads TGTGCCTCAAGAGCAGGATGGGGCACTGAAGCTTTCTTT.

The chain joins TRBV9 to TRBJ1-1, with a tentative D call TRBD1 (5 bases). V shed 1 base and J shed 2 bases, with 12 bases lying between them. CDR3 length equals 15 residues. Germline V gives CDR1 SGDLS, CDR2 YYNGEE. CDR3 residues: CASSVYLGGNTEAFF. CDR3 nucleotides: TGTGCCAGCAGCGTATACTTGGGGGGTAACACTGAAGCTTTCTTT.

This clone was found a few times. The rearrangement links TRBV10-3 to TRBJ2-5, with a possible D match to TRBD2 (6 bases). Germline assignment: CDR1 ENHRY and CDR2 SYGVKD. The CDR3 contains 14 residues. The V gene lost 5 bases and the J gene lost 0 bases, with 10 bases spanning the gap. The CDR3 bases are TGTGCCATCAGTATTGGAGGGGACCAAGAGACCCAGTACTTC. Protein: CAISIGGDQETQYF.

The J gene is TRBJ1-5, the V gene TRBV27, with TRBD1 as a possible D gene (6 bases). This CDR3 is 15 amino acids long. Trimming removed 5 bases at V and 7 bases at J, with 18 bases between. CDR1 is MNHEY and CDR2 is SMNVEV in the germline V gene (reference sequence). CDR3 coding DNA: TGTGCCAGCAGTCCTCAGGGGAGAGAAGGGCAGCCCCAGCATTTT. Translating it yields CASSPQGREGQPQHF.

This clone was seen a few times. The rearrangement joins TRBV11-1 to TRBJ2-1; maybe TRBD1 (6 bases). The germline V gene has CDR1 SGHAT and CDR2 FQDESV (reference sequence). This CDR3 is 13 amino acids long. Trimming cost V 5 bases and J 4 bases, with 9 bases left between them. CDR3 nucleotides: TGTGCCAGCAGCACAGGGAGATACAATGAGCAGTTCTTC. Amino acids: CASSTGRYNEQFF.

This clone appeared a few times. V is TRBV5-1 and J is TRBJ2-3; TRBD2 might be the D (6 bases). The CDR3 is made up of 14 amino acids. The germline CDR1 and CDR2 sequences are SGHRS and YFSETQ. V was cut by 4 bases and J by 3 bases, with 12 bases left in between. In nucleotides, the CDR3 is TGCGCCAGCAGCCTGGTAGGGAGGACAGATACGCAGTATTTT. Translating gives CASSLVGRTDTQYF. The complete variable domain, with remaining parts taken from reference TRBV5-1 and TRBJ2-3, reads KAGVTQTPRYLIKTRGQQVTLSCSPISGHRSVSWYQQTPGQGLQFLFEYFSETQRNKGNFPGRFSGRQFSNSRSEMNVSTLELGDSALYLCASSLVGRTDTQYFGPGTRLTVL.

The genes are TRBV6-5 and TRBJ1-5, with unresolved D. The CDR3 loop spans 13 amino acids. In germline, CDR1 is MNHEY, CDR2 SVGAGI. Trimming shortened V by 2 bases and J by 9 bases, and 11 bases separated the two germline ends. The DNA of the CDR3 is TGTGCCAGCAGTTACGGGCCTGGGTGGCCCCAGCATTTT. Translating gives CASSYGPGWPQHF.

The chain employs TRBV29-1 and TRBJ2-7, with a possible D match to TRBD1 (5 bases). Germline assignment: CDR1 SQVTM and CDR2 ANQGSEA. The CDR3 consists of 13 residues. Trimming removed 4 bases at V and 5 bases at J, with 15 bases between. CDR3 sequence: CSVGAGNRNEQYF. CDR3 in DNA: TGCAGCGTTGGGGCAGGGAATAGGAACGAGCAGTACTTC.

This clone was counted between two and nine times. The chain uses TRBV27 and TRBJ2-7, with D maybe TRBD1 (5 bases). This CDR3 is 14 amino acids long. Germline values: CDR1 MNHEY, CDR2 SMNVEV (reference sequence). The V end was cut by 1 base, the J end by 6 bases, with 13 bases between. The CDR3, as DNA: TGTGCCAGCAGTTTATTAGGGGAAGTCGGCGAGCAGTACTTC. Translating it yields CASSLLGEVGEQYF.

The rearrangement uses TRBV11-1 and TRBJ2-7, with D possibly matching TRBD1 (6 bases). The germline V gene has CDR1 SGHAT and CDR2 FQDESV (reference sequence). V dropped 5 bases and J dropped 4 bases, with 15 bases sitting between them. CDR3 length equals 14 residues. CDR3 sequence reads: CASSPGARVYEQYF. The CDR3 nucleotides are TGTGCCAGCAGCCCAGGGGCCAGGGTTTACGAGCAGTACTTC.

The chain is built from TRBV2 and TRBJ2-5, with 11 bases that match TRBD2. The germline CDR1 and CDR2 sequences are SNHLY and FYNNEI. Trimming at V came to 5 bases and at J to 6 bases, leaving 23 bases not matched to a gene. CDR3 length: 20 residues. In nucleotides, the CDR3 is TGTGCCAGCAGTCGTCCGGGCGGTACTAGCGGGAGTTGGTCCGCGAAGACCCAGTACTTC. Its protein is CASSRPGGTSGSWSAKTQYF.

The genes are TRBV27 and TRBJ2-3, with D possibly TRBD1 on 5 matching bases. Germline V CDR1 and CDR2: MNHEY, SMNVEV (reference sequence). The CDR3 extends over 11 amino acids. The V gene lost 5 bases and the J gene lost 11 bases, with 11 bases spanning the gap. In DNA form, the CDR3 reads TGTGCCAGCAGTGGGGCTCTGGGGCAGTATTTT. Residues: CASSGALGQYF.

This clone occurred a few times. This CDR3 is CSVGQGDPEAFF. Here the CDR3 DNA reads TGCAGCGTTGGACAGGGAGACCCTGAAGCTTTCTTT. This chain uses TRBV29-1 with TRBJ1-1, with 7 bases fitting TRBD1. CDR1 and CDR2 from the germline V gene are SQVTM and ANQGSEA. The CDR3 contains 12 residues. V shed 4 bases, J shed 6 bases, and the junction held 5 bases outside the gene matches.